The following is a TCR beta chain sequence with its context. The data are from a study of cytomegalovirus exposure and HLA in healthy donors. Whole-study context: A prior analysis found 117 million unique TCR beta sequences from around 180 million T cells.

Germline V CDR1 and CDR2: LNHNV, YYDKDF (reference sequence). J gave up 4 bases and V 6 bases, and 9 bases lay outside the gene matches. The CDR3 totals 15 residues. PCR primers comprised 60 Vbeta and 13 Jbeta primers. Method: immunoSEQ multiplex PCR; TCRdb's copy keeps in-frame clones and lacks some. Of over 100,000 clones in the sample, roughly 73% were seen once. The sample consisted of PBMCs. This sequence was found in a woman younger than 45 in good health and CMV-seronegative. The chain links TRBV15 to TRBJ2-3, with 8 nucleotides matching TRBD1. The CDR3 sequence is CATRLTGASSDTQYF. CDR3 DNA: TGTGCCACCAGATTGACAGGGGCTTCCTCAGATACGCAGTATTTT.